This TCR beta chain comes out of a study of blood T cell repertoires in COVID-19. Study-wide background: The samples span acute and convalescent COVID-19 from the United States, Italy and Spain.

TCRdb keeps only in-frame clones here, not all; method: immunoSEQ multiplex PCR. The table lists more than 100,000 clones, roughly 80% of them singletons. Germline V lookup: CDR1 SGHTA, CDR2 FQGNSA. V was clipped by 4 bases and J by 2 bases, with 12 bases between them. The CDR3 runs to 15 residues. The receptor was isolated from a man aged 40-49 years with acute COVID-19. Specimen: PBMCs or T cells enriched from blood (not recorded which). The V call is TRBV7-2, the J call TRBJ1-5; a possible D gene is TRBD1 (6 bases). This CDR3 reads CASSSYSGGNQPQHF. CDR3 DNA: TGTGCCAGCAGCTCCTATTCAGGGGGCAATCAGCCCCAGCATTTT.